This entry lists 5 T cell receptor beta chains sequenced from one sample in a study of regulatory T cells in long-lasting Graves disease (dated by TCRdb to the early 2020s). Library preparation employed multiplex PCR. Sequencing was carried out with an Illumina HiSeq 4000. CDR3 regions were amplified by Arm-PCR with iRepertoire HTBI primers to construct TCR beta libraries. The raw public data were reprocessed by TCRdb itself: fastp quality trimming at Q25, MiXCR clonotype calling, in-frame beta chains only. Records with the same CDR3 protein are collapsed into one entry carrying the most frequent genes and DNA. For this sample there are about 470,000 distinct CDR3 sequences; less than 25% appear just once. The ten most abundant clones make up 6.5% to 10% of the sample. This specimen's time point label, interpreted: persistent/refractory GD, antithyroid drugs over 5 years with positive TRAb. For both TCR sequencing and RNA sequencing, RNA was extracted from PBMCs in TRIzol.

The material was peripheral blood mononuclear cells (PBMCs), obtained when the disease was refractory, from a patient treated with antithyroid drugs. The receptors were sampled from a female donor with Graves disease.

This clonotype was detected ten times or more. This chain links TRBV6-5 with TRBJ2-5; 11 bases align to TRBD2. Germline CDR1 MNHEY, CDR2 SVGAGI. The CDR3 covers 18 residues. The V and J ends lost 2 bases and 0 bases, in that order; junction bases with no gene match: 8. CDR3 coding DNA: TGTGCCAGCAGTTACCATGAGACTAGCGGGACGGACCAAGAGACCCAGTACTTC. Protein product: CASSYHETSGTDQETQYF.

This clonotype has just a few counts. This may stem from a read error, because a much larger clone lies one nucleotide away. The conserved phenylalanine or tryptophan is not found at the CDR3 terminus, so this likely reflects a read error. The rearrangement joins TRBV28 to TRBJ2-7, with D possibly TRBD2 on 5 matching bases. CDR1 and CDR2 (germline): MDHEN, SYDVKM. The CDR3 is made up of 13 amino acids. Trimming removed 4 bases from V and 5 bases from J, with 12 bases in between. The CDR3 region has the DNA TGTGCCAGCAGTTACGGGGTTAGGGACGAGCAGTACCTC. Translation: CASSYGVRDEQYL.

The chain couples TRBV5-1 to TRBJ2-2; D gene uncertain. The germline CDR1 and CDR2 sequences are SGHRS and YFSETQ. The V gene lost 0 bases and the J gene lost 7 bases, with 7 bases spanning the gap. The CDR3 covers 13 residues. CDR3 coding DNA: TGCGCCAGCAGCTTGGATCTTGGCGGGGAGCTGTTTTTT. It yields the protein CASSLDLGGELFF.

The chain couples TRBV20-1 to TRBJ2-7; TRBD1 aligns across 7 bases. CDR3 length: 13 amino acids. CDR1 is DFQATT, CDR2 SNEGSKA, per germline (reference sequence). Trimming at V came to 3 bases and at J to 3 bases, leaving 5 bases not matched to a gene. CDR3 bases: TGCAGTGCTAGGAACGCAGGGGGCTACGAGCAGTACTTC. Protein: CSARNAGGYEQYF.

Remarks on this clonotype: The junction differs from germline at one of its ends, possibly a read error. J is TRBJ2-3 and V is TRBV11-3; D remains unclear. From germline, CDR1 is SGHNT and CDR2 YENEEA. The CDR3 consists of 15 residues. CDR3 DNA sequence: TGTGCCAGCAGCTTTTCCCGTGGGTACACAGATATGCAGTATTTT. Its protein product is CASSFSRGYTDMQYF. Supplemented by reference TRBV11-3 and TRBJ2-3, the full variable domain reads EAGVVQSPRYKIIEKKQPVAFWCNPISGHNTLYWYLQNLGQGPELLIRYENEEAVDDSQLPKDRFSAERLKGVDSTLKIQPAELGDSAVYLCASSFSRGYTDMQYFGPGTRLTVL.